The T cell receptor beta chain under discussion was sequenced for a study of cytomegalovirus exposure and HLA in healthy donors. Study-wide results and limits: Reported results showed that the classifier diagnosed cytomegalovirus status with high specificity and sensitivity. About 90% or about 30% of the time was how often most TCR beta V segments were productive, according to an earlier analysis. Confirmation in vitro established that three CMV-associated chains were specific for CMV antigens.

Primers included in the PCR were 60 Vbeta and 13 Jbeta primers. Method: immunoSEQ multiplex PCR; TCRdb's copy keeps in-frame clones and lacks some. The sample yields roughly 87,000 clones, roughly 77% seen once. On this clone: Its antigen is unidentified.

There are 15 residues in the CDR3. Between the trimmed V and J ends, which lost 7 bases and 0 bases, there was a span of 10 bases. Per germline, CDR1 MNHNS and CDR2 SASEGT. The chain recombines TRBV6-1 with TRBJ2-6; D might be TRBD2 (6 bases). Material for sequencing was PBMCs. The receptor comes from a man aged 55 to 69 in good health and CMV-seronegative. The CDR3 coding sequence is TGTGCCAGCATTGGGGGGAGCTCTGGGGCCAACGTCCTGACTTTC. This translates into CASIGGSSGANVLTF.